The entry below describes one T cell receptor (beta chain). Its specificity is not known. These data originate in a study of T cells after posttransplantation cyclophosphamide. Sampled 1 year posttransplant, controls received myeloablative marrow transplants, methotrexate and a calcineurin inhibitor. Points from the study as a whole: TRB overlap between skin or GI tissue T cells and blood was limited. Donor CD8+ memory clones often dominated recipient blood repertoires at later times. Recipient CMV seropositivity and CMV reactivation strongly tracked TRB clonality.

TCRdb keeps only in-frame clones here, not all; method: immunoSEQ multiplex PCR. In the table there are about 15,000 clones, more than 70% of which are singletons. The sequence was obtained from a male patient in his late teens or twenties who received an allogeneic stem cell transplant from a related donor, was CMV-positive, and had no GVHD. Some T cells may be supplied by the graft donor. Material: PBMCs, obtained less than 400 days after allogeneic stem cell transplant with calcineurin inhibitor and methotrexate.

The CDR3 spells CASSQALAGVESDTQYF. The CDR3 coding sequence is TGCGCCAGCAGCCAAGCGCTAGCGGGAGTAGAGTCAGATACGCAGTATTTT. The gene calls are TRBV4-1 and TRBJ2-3, with 10 bases fitting TRBD2. This CDR3 is 17 amino acids long. Germline V CDR1 and CDR2: MGHRA, YSYEKL. V shed 1 base, J shed 4 bases, and the junction held 8 bases outside the gene matches.